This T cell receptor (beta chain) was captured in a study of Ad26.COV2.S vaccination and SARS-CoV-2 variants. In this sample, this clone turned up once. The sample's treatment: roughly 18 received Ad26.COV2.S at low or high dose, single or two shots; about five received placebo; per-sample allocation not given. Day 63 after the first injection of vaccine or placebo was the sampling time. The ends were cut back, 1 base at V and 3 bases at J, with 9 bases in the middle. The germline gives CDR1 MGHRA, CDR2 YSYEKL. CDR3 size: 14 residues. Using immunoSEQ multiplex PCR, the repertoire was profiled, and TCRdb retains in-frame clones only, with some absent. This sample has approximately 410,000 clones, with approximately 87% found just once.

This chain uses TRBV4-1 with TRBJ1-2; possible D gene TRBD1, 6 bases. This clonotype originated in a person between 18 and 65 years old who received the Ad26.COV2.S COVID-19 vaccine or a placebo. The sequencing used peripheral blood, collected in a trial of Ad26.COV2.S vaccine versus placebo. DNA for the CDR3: TGCGCCAGCAGCCAAGTTGAGGGGGACTATGGCTACACCTTC. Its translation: CASSQVEGDYGYTF.